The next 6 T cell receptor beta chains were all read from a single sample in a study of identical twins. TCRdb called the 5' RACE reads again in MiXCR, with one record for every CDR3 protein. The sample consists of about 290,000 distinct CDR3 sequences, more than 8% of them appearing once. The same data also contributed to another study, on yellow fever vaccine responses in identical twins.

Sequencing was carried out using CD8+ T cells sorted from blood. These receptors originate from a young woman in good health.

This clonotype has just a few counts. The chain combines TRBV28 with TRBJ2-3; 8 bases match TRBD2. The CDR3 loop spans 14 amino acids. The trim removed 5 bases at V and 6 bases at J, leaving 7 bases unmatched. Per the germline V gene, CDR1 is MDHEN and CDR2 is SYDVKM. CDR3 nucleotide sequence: TGTGCCAGCAGTGGTCGGGGGGGGTATGATACGCAGTATTTT. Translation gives CASSGRGGYDTQYF.

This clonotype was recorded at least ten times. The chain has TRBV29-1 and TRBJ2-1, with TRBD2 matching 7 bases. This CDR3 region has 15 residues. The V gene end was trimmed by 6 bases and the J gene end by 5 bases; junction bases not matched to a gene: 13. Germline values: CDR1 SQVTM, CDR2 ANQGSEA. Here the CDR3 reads CSVRRNGLDHNEQFF. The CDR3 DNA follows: TGCAGCGTCCGAAGAAACGGACTAGATCACAATGAGCAGTTCTTC.

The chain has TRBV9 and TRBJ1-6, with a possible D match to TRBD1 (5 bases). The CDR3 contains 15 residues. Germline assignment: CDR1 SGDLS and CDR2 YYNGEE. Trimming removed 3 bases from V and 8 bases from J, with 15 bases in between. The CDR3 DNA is TGTGCCAGCAGCGAGAGACAGACCTTTGATTCACCCCTCCACTTT. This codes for CASSERQTFDSPLHF.

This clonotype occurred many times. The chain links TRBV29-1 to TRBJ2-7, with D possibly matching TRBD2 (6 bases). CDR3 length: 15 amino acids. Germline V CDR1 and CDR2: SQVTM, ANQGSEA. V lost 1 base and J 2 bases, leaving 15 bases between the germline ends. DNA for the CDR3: TGCAGCGTTGAAGGTACGGGAGTATCCCCCTACGAGCAGTACTTC. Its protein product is CSVEGTGVSPYEQYF.

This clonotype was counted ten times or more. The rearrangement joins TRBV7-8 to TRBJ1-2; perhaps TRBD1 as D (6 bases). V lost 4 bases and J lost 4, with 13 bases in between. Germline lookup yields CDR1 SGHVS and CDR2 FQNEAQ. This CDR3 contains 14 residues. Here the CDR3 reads CASSSSDSPYGYTF. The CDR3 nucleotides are TGTGCCAGCAGCTCCTCGGACAGCCCCTATGGCTACACCTTC.

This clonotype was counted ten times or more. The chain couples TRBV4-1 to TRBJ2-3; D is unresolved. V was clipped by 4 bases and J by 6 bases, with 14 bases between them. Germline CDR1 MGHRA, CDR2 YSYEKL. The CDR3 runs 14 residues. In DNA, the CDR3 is TGCGCCAGCAGCCCTGACCCGCCCAGCGATACGCAGTATTTT. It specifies CASSPDPPSDTQYF.